This T cell receptor (beta chain) came from a study of radiation and T cells in renal cell carcinoma (dated by TCRdb to 2019 to 2021). General notes on the study: In total, approximately 53 samples underwent TCR beta sequencing: 25 or so tumors plus 27 peripheral blood samples. The last blood draw happened 4 weeks after radiation, timed to coincide with nephrectomy. A total of 4,016,671 unique CDR3 nucleotide sequences, encoding around 2.7 million unique CDR3 amino acid sequences, were found across all 50 or so samples. Overall study results and their limits: Because pretreatment tumor biopsies were not available, the baseline intratumoral presence of clonotypes could not be determined. Dynamics of the blood repertoire were not tracked past 4 weeks after treatment. Effects of radiation dose or scheduling on the TCR repertoire could not be addressed with the single-armed trial design. In blood, the top tumor clonotypes increased between baseline and 2 weeks post-radiation and then shrank by 4 weeks, which suggests that tumor-resident clones expanded only transiently.

Measured from the cysteine to the phenylalanine, the CDR3 is 16 residues long. Only CDR3 DNA remains: 48 bases, in frame from the first base. Compared with germline, V lacks 4 bases and J lacks 4 bases; bases without a gene match: 10. Per the germline V gene (reference sequence), SEHNR is the CDR1 and FQNEAQ is the CDR2. Following the manufacturer's recommendations, the immunoSEQ kit was used to generate TCR beta libraries from genomic DNA. To prepare the libraries, a first multiplex PCR with proprietary primers was run, followed by a second PCR that added unique barcodes, and a bead cleanup was done after each round. Each sample batch included a kit-provided positive control reaction and a negative control reaction. The final libraries were assessed on an Agilent 4200 TapeStation D1000 ScreenTape, pooled by volume, and quantified by qPCR. Sequencing ran on an Illumina NextSeq500 with a MidOutput 150-cycle cartridge, using 156 Read1 and 15 Index1 cycles with kit custom primers. The pooled library was loaded at roughly 0.92 pM with a roughly 20% PhiX control spike-in. In the authors' own workflow: Vendor-processed data were analyzed in R, with a clonotype defined as all T cells sharing the same CDR3 nucleotide sequence. In the clone abundance analyses, frequencies were normalized to the 10,000 most abundant clones in each sample. Public T cell clones, which averaged fewer than five per sample, were removed prior to analysis. An abundance difference of at least 32-fold between compartments was the criterion for calling clonotypes tumor-enriched or baseline blood-enriched. Clonotypes expanded or contracted between blood time points were identified with a beta-binomial differential abundance model. The Baroni-Urbani and Buser coefficient was used to measure tumor-blood repertoire similarity, and groups were compared with two-tailed Wilcoxon tests in R. TCRdb carries this immuneACCESS record with in-frame sequences only. Its versions omit some clonotypes, under half of them owing to an unresolved V gene in the studies checked, with the rest unexplained. The V and J calls and clone size were taken over from that table, and D and trimming were inferred from the DNA. The sample table lists approximately 65,000 clones, 60% to 85% of them with a count of one. Approximately 7% of the sample goes to the ten largest clones.

Points on this clone: Its binding antigen is unknown. No quality values exist for individual bases; no much larger clone is one base distant.

The time point label for this specimen denotes: blood 4 weeks post-SBRT, at nephrectomy. What this sample's treatment or condition label stands for: 15 Gy SBRT to primary tumor, nephrectomy 4 weeks later. Samples were obtained from a clinical trial, in which 15 Gy stereotactic body radiation therapy was delivered to primary renal cell carcinomas and nephrectomy was performed 4 weeks later. To track tumor-enriched clonotypes, serial peripheral blood was sampled from radiation-treated patients at baseline and at 2 weeks and 4 weeks after SBRT. All patients had renal cell carcinoma with clear cell pathology. Genomic DNA for TCR sequencing was prepared using the QIAamp DNA Blood Mini Kit (Qiagen). Samples were included in the analyses only if all quality control checks were passed.

This chain is built from TRBV7-9 and TRBJ2-3, and 8 junction bases match TRBD1. This sequence originates from a man between 60 and 75 years old with renal cell carcinoma. The source was blood, collected from a patient whose treatment included radiotherapy and nephrectomy. The CDR3 reads as follows: CASSSGQGLFADTQYF. In nucleotide form, the sequence is TGTGCCAGCAGCTCCGGACAGGGTTTGTTCGCAGATACGCAGTATTTT.